This TCR beta chain was sequenced during a study of blood T cell repertoires in COVID-19. Across the study: The samples span acute and convalescent COVID-19 from the United States, Italy and Spain. The analysed material was cDNA or gDNA that came from T cells, B-cell-depleted T cells, or PBMCs.

Per the authors' pipeline: Estimation of nucleated cell counts relied on the amplification of reference gene primers. TCRdb keeps only in-frame clones here, not all; method: immunoSEQ multiplex PCR. D and trimming were read from the DNA, whereas the V and J calls and clone size are those reported in that table. The profile shows about 54,000 clones, around 87% of them singletons. CDR3 size: 15 residues. In germline, CDR1 is SGHTA, CDR2 FQGTGA. With regard to this clone: An end of the junction does not agree with germline; a read error may underlie this.

The sequence was obtained from a man aged 50 to 60 with active COVID-19. The sequencing input was peripheral blood. V is TRBV7-3 and J is TRBJ2-3; 7 bases agree with TRBD1. The CDR3 loop reads CASSITTGAVDTQYF. The CDR3 DNA reads as TGTGCCAGCAGCATAACTACAGGGGCTGTTGATACGCAGTATTTT.